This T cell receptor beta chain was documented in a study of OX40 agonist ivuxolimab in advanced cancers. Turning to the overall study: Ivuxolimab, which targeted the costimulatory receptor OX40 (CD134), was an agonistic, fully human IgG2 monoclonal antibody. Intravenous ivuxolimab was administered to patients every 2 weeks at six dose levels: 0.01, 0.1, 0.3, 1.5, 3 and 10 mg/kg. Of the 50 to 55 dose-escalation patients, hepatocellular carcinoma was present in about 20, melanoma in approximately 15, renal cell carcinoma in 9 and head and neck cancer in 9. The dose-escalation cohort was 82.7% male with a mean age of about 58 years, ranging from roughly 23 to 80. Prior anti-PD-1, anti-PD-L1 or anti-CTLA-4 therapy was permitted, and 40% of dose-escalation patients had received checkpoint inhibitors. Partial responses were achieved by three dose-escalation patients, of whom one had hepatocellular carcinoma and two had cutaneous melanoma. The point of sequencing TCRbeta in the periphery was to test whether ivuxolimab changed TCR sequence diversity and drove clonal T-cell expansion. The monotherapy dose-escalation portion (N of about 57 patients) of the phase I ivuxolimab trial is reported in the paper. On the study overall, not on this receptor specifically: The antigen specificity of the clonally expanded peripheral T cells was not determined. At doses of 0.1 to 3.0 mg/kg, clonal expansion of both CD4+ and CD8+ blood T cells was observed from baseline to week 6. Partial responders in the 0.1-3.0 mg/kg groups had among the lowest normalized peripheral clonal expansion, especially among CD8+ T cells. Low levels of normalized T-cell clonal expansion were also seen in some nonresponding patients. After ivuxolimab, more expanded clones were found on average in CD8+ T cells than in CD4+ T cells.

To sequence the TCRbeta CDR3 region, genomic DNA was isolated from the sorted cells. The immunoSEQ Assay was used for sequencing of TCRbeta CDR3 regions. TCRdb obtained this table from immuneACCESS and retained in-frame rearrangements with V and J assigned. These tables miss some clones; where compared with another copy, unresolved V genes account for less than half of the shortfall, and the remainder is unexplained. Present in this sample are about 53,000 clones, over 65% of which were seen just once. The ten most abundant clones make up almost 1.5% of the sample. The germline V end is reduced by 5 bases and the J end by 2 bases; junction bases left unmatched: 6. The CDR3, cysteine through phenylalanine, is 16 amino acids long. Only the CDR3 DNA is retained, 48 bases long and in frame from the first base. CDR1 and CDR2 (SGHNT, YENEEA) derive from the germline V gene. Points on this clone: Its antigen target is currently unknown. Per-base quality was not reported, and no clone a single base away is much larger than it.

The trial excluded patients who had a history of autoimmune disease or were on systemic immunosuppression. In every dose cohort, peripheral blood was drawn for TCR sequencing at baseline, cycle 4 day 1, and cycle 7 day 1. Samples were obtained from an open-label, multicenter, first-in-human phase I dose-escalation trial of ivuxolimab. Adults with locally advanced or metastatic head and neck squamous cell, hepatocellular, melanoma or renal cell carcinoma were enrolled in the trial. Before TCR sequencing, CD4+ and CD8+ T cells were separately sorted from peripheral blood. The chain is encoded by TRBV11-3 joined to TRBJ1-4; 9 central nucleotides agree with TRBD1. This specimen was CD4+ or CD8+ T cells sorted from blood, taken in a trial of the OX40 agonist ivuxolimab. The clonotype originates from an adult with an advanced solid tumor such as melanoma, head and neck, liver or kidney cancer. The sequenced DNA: TGTGCCAGCAGCCCCAATGACAGGGGGACTAATGAAAAACTGTTTTTT. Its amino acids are CASSPNDRGTNEKLFF.